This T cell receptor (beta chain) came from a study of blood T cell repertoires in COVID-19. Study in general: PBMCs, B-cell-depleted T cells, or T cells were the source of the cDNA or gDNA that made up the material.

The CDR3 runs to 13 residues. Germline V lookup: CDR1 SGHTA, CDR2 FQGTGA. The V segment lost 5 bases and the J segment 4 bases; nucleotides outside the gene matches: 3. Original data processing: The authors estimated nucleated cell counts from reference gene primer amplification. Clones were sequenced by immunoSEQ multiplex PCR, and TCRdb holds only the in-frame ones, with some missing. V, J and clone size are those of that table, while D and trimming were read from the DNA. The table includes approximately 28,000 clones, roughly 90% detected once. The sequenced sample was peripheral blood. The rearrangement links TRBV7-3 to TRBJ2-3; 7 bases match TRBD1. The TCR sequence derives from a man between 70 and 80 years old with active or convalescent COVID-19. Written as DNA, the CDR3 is TGTGCCAGCAGCGCTGGGACAGCAGATACGCAGTATTTT. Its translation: CASSAGTADTQYF.